In its sample, the clone carrying this T cell receptor (beta chain) ranks as medium-sized (0.01 to 0.1%). After removal of 5 bases from V and 4 bases from J, the junction contained 5 bases not matched to a gene. The germline CDR1 and CDR2 sequences are SEHNR and FQNEAQ (reference sequence). This CDR3 has 14 amino acids. The sort gate was single viable CD3+CD4+CD8-CD45RO+ cells for memory CD4+ T cells. Per the authors' pipeline: Out-of-frame sequences were removed, leaving about 2,300,000 distinct TCRbeta sequences. Sequenced by immunoSEQ multiplex PCR; TCRdb stores in-frame clones only, minus some. V and J calls and clone size come straight from that table; D and trimming were deduced from the DNA. The sample carries over 50,000 clones, roughly 79% recorded once. This record belongs to a study of memory CD4+ T cells and cytomegalovirus serostatus.

The TCR originated in an adult in good health and CMV-seronegative. The sequenced sample was memory CD4+ T cells from blood. The chain employs TRBV7-9 and TRBJ1-1; the match to TRBD1 covers 9 bases. CDR3 bases: TGTGCCAGCAGCACTGTGACAGGGGGCACTGAAGCTTTCTTT. Its translation is CASSTVTGGTEAFF.